This TCR beta chain was documented in a study of T-cell memory formation after mild COVID-19. TCRdb passed the 5' RACE reads through MiXCR, listing each CDR3 protein once. The data contain 250,000 or so distinct CDR3 sequences, roughly 18% of them singletons. Sequencing input: PBMCs or a T cell subset sorted from them (not recorded which). This receptor was identified in a man aged 18 to 30 who had mild COVID-19 (a few samples of this study predate the infection). Cell type and time point are not known.

CDR3 sequence: CASSYRGRSYGYTF. The CDR3 DNA is TGTGCCAGCAGTTACCGGGGAAGGTCCTATGGCTACACCTTC. The rearrangement links TRBV6-2 or TRBV6-3 to TRBJ1-2; D remains ambiguous. CDR1 and CDR2 from the germline V gene are MNHEY and SVGEGT. V lost 2 bases, J lost 4 bases, and 11 bases lay in between. CDR3 length: 14 residues.